This T cell receptor (beta chain) was documented in a study of CD8+ T cells in alopecia areata. Study-wide findings and caveats: Tofacitinib significantly reduced both scalp clonality and expanded CD8+ clones among the top 100. Under tofacitinib, numerous expanded lesional clonotypes remained detectable in scalp and blood. Compared with normal scalp, lesional scalp had higher clonality and more expanded CD8+ clones.

The CDR3 runs to 12 residues. Trimming left V 1 base short and J 7 bases short, with 9 bases between. The germline gives CDR1 SGHDT, CDR2 YYEEEE. A few counts support this clone. As yet, its antigen is unknown. Extraction of RNA preceded its reverse transcription into cDNA, which served as the sequencing template. Measured with immunoSEQ multiplex PCR; TCRdb has only the in-frame clones, and not every one. The sample contains fewer than 200,000 clones, around 58% of which appear only once. Indicated treatment: oral pan-JAK inhibitor, 5-10 mg twice daily. PBMC-derived CD4+ and CD8+ T cells were sorted. The chain couples TRBV5-6 to TRBJ2-7; the D gene is possibly TRBD2 (5 bases). The receptor comes from a human donor with alopecia areata. The sequences come from CD4+ T cells sorted from blood, collected at approximately week 56, from a patient treated with tofacitinib. DNA of the CDR3: TGTGCCAGCAGCTTGCGTGAGCGGGAGCAGTACTTC. This translates into CASSLREREQYF.